Below, 18 T cell receptor beta chains from the same sample are listed, as sequenced in a study of cytomegalovirus exposure and HLA in healthy donors. Using immunoSEQ multiplex PCR, the repertoire was profiled, and TCRdb retains in-frame clones only, with some absent. This sample has 100,000 to 120,000 clones, with 85% to 90% found just once. Sequences were obtained from PBMCs. Source of these receptors: a woman in her twenties or thirties in good health and CMV-seropositive.

This clone was picked up a small number of times. The chain has TRBV7-9 and TRBJ1-4; 9 bases are a match to TRBD1. With V trimmed by 5 bases and J by 12 bases, 13 bases remained unmatched. In germline, CDR1 is SEHNR, CDR2 FQNEAQ (reference sequence). CDR3 length equals 15 residues. The CDR3, as DNA: TGTGCCAGCAGCCTAGGAGGGACAGGGAGAGAAGAACTGTTTTTT. As protein: CASSLGGTGREELFF.

Remarks on this clone: At the DNA level, this CDR3 is encoded by other sequences in the same sample as well. V gene TRBV6-5 combines with J gene TRBJ1-3, with D possibly being TRBD1 (6 bases). From germline, CDR1 is MNHEY and CDR2 SVGAGI. The CDR3 loop spans 14 amino acids. The germline V and J ends were trimmed by 5 bases and 2 bases, with 10 bases remaining between them. CDR3 coding DNA: TGTGCCAGCAGTCCGGGGGGCACTGGAAACACCATATATTTT. It codes for CASSPGGTGNTIYF.

The chain couples TRBV4-3 to TRBJ2-7; 8 bases match TRBD1. From germline, CDR1 is LGHNA and CDR2 YSLEER. After removal of 1 base from V and 5 bases from J, the junction contained 7 bases not matched to a gene. This CDR3 has 15 residues. The CDR3 nucleotides are TGCGCCAGCAGCCAAGGTGACAGGGGCGGCGACGAGCAGTACTTC. Translation gives CASSQGDRGGDEQYF.

The chain joins TRBV19 to TRBJ1-5; the D gene is possibly TRBD1 (6 bases). The CDR3 is 15 amino acids. The V gene lost 4 bases and the J gene lost 5 bases, with 15 bases spanning the gap. Per the germline V gene, CDR1 is LNHDA and CDR2 is SQIVND (reference sequence). The CDR3 spells CASSTPGGADQPQHF. As DNA, the CDR3 is TGTGCCAGTAGTACGCCCGGGGGGGCGGATCAGCCCCAGCATTTT.

This sequence joins TRBV2 and TRBJ2-5, with 10 bases aligning to TRBD1. The CDR3 sequence is 14 residues long. Germline loops: CDR1 SNHLY, CDR2 FYNNEI. The trim removed 8 bases at V and 4 bases at J, leaving 7 bases unmatched. The CDR3 bases are TGTGCCAGCCAGGACAGGGGGATCGTAGAGACCCAGTACTTC. Translating it yields CASQDRGIVETQYF.

The J gene is TRBJ1-5, the V gene TRBV30; 8 bases map to TRBD1. Germline-derived CDR1 and CDR2 are GTSNPN and SVGIG (reference sequence). The CDR3 length is 14 residues. Unmatched junction bases numbered 6, after V lost 2 bases and J lost 6 bases. CDR3 protein: CAWSRDRGRQPQHF. CDR3 in DNA: TGTGCCTGGAGTCGCGACAGGGGCCGTCAGCCCCAGCATTTT.

This chain joins TRBV27 and TRBJ1-1; TRBD1 might be the D (6 bases). Germline CDR1 is MNHEY and CDR2 is SMNVEV (reference sequence). V shed 6 bases and J shed 5 bases, with 16 bases lying between them. The CDR3 runs to 14 residues. In nucleotides, the CDR3 is TGTGCCAGCAGCCACACAGAAGGGGGAACTGAAGCTTTCTTT. It translates to CASSHTEGGTEAFF.

The chain uses TRBV13 and TRBJ2-7; D is unresolved. The CDR3 extends over 11 amino acids. Germline V gene sequence: CDR1 PRHDT, CDR2 FYEKMQ (reference sequence). The germline V and J ends were trimmed by 5 bases and 7 bases, with 9 bases remaining between them. Here the CDR3 reads CASSLREEQYF. The DNA for the CDR3 is TGTGCCAGCAGCCTACGAGAGGAGCAGTACTTC.

The chain combines TRBV9 with TRBJ2-1; 8 bases fit TRBD1. With V trimmed by 5 bases and J by 7 bases, 11 bases remained unmatched. There are 15 residues in the CDR3. Germline CDR1 and CDR2: SGDLS and YYNGEE. In DNA, the CDR3 is TGTGCCAGCAGTGCCGCTTCCGGGACAGGAAATGAGCAGTTCTTC. Amino acid sequence: CASSAASGTGNEQFF.

The CDR3 loop reads CSGGLAGNNEQFF. For the CDR3, the DNA is TGCAGCGGGGGACTAGCGGGGAACAATGAGCAGTTCTTC. V gene TRBV29-1 combines with J gene TRBJ2-1; 13 bases line up with TRBD2. Trimming at V came to 7 bases and at J to 5 bases, leaving 2 bases not matched to a gene. The germline V gene encodes CDR1 SQVTM and CDR2 ANQGSEA. The CDR3 has 13 residues.

The rearrangement joins TRBV7-6 to TRBJ2-3, with TRBD2 matching 9 bases. The CDR3 contains 16 residues. The trim removed 1 base at V and 3 bases at J, leaving 5 bases unmatched. The V gene's germline CDR1 is SGHVS and CDR2 FNYEAQ. This CDR3 reads CASSLGSGGGTDTQYF. CDR3 DNA: TGTGCCAGCAGCTTAGGTAGCGGGGGTGGGACAGATACGCAGTATTTT.

This clone was detected only a few times. V usage is TRBV28 and J usage is TRBJ1-3; TRBD1 matches 8 bases. The CDR3 runs to 16 residues. J was trimmed by 0 bases and V by 5 bases; bases with no gene match: 6. CDR1 is MDHEN, CDR2 SYDVKM, per germline. The CDR3 nucleotides read TGTGCCAGCAGTACTCATACAGGGGGCTCTGGAAACACCATATATTTT. This codes for CASSTHTGGSGNTIYF.

CDR3 DNA: TGTGCCAGCCTTACAGCGGAGGGCACAGATACGCAGTATTTT. Translating it yields CASLTAEGTDTQYF. The chain carries TRBV2 and TRBJ2-3; D might be TRBD2 (5 bases). V lost 8 bases and J lost 1, with 13 bases in between. The CDR3 contains 14 residues. The germline CDR1 and CDR2 sequences are SNHLY and FYNNEI.

The J gene is TRBJ1-2, the V gene TRBV18, with D maybe TRBD1 (6 bases). Germline CDR1 and CDR2: KGHSH and LQKENI. The V and J ends lost 2 bases and 6 bases respectively, with 13 bases between them. CDR3 length equals 14 residues. The CDR3 loop is CASSPGTGTDGYTF. DNA of the CDR3: TGTGCCAGCTCACCAGGTACAGGGACGGATGGCTACACCTTC.

The chain uses TRBV4-3 and TRBJ2-1, with TRBD2 identical over 10 bases. Germline-derived CDR1 and CDR2 are LGHNA and YSLEER. The CDR3 runs 13 residues. With 4 bases clipped from V and 12 bases from J, the junction kept 6 bases outside the gene matches. CDR3 protein: CASSPVAGGAQFF. In nucleotides, the CDR3 is TGCGCCAGCAGCCCGGTAGCGGGGGGCGCGCAGTTCTTC.

V is TRBV29-1 and J is TRBJ2-5; 8 positions match TRBD1. Germline CDR1 is SQVTM and CDR2 is ANQGSEA. This CDR3 spans 15 amino acids. Trimming took 0 bases from V and 1 from J; bases not matched to a gene: 4. The CDR3 region has the DNA TGCAGCGTTGAAGAAACAGGGGGAGTCCAAGAGACCCAGTACTTC. It is translated as CSVEETGGVQETQYF.

This chain links TRBV7-9 with TRBJ2-7, with TRBD2 matching over 10 bases. The germline CDR1 and CDR2 sequences are SEHNR and FQNEAQ (reference sequence). This CDR3 region has 14 residues. Trimming took 1 base from V and 7 from J; bases not matched to a gene: 4. The DNA for the CDR3 is TGTGCCAGCAGCTTAGGGACTAGCGGACCTGAGCAGTACTTC. Its protein is CASSLGTSGPEQYF.

The gene calls are TRBV23-1 and TRBJ1-6; D may be TRBD1 (5 bases). TRBV23-1 is identified as an open reading frame with a role that is uncertain. Deletions cut 0 bases from V and 4 bases from J, with 13 bases between. The CDR3 totals 17 residues. CDR3 DNA sequence: TGCGCCAGCAGTCAATCGACGGGGGTTCCATATAATTCACCCCTCCACTTT. Its protein is CASSQSTGVPYNSPLHF.